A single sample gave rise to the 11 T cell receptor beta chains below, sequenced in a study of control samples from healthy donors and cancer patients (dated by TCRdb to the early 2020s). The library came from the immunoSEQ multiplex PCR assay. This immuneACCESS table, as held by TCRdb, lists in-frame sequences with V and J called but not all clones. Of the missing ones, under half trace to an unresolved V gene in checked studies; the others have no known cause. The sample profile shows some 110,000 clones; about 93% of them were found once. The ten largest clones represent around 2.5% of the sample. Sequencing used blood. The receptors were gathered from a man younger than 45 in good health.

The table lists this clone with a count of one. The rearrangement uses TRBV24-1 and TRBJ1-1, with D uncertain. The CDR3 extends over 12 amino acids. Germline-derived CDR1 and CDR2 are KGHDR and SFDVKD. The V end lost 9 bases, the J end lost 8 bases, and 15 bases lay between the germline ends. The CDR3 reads CATLGLQGEAFF. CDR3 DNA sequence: TGTGCCACCTTAGGTCTTCAAGGGGAAGCTTTCTTT.

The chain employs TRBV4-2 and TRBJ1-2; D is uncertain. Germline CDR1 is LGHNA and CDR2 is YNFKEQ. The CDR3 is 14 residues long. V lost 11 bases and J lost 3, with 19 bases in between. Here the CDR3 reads CASKEVSGDYGYTF. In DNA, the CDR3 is TGTGCCTCCAAGGAGGTTAGCGGGGACTATGGCTACACCTTC.

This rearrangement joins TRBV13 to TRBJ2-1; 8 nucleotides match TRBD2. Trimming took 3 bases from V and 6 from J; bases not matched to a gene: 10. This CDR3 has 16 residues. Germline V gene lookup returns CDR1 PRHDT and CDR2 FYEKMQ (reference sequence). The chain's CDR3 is CASSFIQRGTINEQFF. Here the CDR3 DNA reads TGTGCCAGCAGCTTTATCCAGCGGGGGACCATCAATGAGCAGTTCTTC.

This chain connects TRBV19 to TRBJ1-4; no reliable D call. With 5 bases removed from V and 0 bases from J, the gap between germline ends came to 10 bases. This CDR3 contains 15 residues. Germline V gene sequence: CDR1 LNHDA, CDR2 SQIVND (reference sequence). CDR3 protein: CASSSRPATNEKLFF. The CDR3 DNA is TGTGCCAGTAGTTCGCGACCAGCAACTAATGAAAAACTGTTTTTT.

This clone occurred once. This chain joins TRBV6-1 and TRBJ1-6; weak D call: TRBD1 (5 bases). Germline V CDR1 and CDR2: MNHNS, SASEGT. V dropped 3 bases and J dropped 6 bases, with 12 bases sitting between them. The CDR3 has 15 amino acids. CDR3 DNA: TGTGCCAGCAGTGACGAAACAGGAGCTAATTCACCCCTCCACTTT. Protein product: CASSDETGANSPLHF.

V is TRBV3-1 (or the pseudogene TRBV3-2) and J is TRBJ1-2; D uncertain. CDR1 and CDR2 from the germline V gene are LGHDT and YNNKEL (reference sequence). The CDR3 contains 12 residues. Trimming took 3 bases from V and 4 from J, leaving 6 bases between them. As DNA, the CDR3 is TGTGCCAGCAGCCAGTTTTCCTATGGCTACACCTTC. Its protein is CASSQFSYGYTF.

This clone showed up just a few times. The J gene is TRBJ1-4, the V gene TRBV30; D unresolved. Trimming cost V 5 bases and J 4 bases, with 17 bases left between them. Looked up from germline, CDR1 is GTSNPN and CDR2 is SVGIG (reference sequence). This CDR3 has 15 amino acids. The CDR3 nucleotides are TGTGCCTGGCGCCCTGTGGGAGGAAATAATGAAAAACTGTTTTTT. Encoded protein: CAWRPVGGNNEKLFF.

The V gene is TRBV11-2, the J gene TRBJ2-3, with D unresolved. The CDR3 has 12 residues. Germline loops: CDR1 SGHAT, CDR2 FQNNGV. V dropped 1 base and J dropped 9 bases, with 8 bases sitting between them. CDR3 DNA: TGTGCCAGCAGCTTAGGGCCCCGGACGCAGTATTTT. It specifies CASSLGPRTQYF.

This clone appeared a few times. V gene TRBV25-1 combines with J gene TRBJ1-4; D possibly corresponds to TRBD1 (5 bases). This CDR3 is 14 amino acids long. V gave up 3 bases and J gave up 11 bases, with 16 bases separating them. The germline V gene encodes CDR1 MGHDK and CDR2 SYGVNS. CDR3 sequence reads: CASSDPGPERKLFF. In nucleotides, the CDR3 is TGTGCCAGCAGTGATCCAGGGCCAGAAAGGAAACTGTTTTTT.

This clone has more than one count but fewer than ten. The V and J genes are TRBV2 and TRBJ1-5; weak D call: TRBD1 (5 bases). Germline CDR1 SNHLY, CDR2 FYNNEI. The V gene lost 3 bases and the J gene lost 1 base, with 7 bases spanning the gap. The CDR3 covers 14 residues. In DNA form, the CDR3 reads TGTGCCAGCAGTGAGCGGGGGAGCAATCAGCCCCAGCATTTT. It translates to CASSERGSNQPQHF.

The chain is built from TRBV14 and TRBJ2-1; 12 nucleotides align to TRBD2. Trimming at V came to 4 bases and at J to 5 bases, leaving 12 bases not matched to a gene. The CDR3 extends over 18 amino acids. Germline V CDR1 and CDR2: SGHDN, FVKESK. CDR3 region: CASSLPSGGARGDNEQFF. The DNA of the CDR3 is TGTGCCAGCAGCCTGCCTAGCGGGGGGGCCCGGGGGGACAATGAGCAGTTCTTC.